This T cell receptor beta chain originates from a study of post-analysis software for immune sequencing data (dated by TCRdb to between 2014 and 2016). Regarding the research as a whole: Relapsing-remitting, secondary progressive and progressive-relapsing multiple sclerosis were recorded as disease courses, and subtype annotation was lacking for some patients. The multiple sclerosis patient repertoires were compared with approximately 11 previously published healthy control repertoires from donors aged 6 to 25 years. A subset of samples was prepared in parallel using single-end sample barcoding, then pooled and co-amplified after Illumina adapter ligation.

To demonstrate the VDJtools post-analysis software, TCR beta repertoires were profiled from the peripheral blood of 13 young patients with multiple sclerosis. The multiple sclerosis patients were children and adolescents between about 6 and 16 years of age. About this clonotype itself: The target of this receptor is not known. Within one base of it there is no much larger clone, and no base qualities were kept.

The protocol used for the library was PCR. This sample was sequenced with an Illumina HiSeq 2500. Unique molecular identifiers were incorporated into TCR beta cDNA libraries to reduce PCR and sequencing biases. Per 1 to 10 million input T cells, approximately 500,000 cDNA molecules were obtained, such that each molecule approximated one T cell. The patient libraries were prepared and sequenced with the same protocol used for the earlier healthy control dataset. Samples belonging to the same batch were prepared together, multiplexed and sequenced on a shared HiSeq lane. The study's processing was this. Raw barcoded reads were processed with MIGEC, and single-read molecular identifier groups were discarded before consensus assembly and CDR3 extraction. VDJtools was used for post-analysis of the clonotype tables, and diversity was normalized by down-sampling every dataset to the size of the smallest sample. To correct batch-related cross-sample contamination, repertoire overlap clustering matched CDR3 amino acid sequences but not nucleotide sequences. TCRdb took the public reads, trimmed them with fastp at Q25, ran MiXCR for clone calling and kept in-frame beta chains. Rows merge per CDR3 protein into single entries with the most common DNA and genes. The V and J calls were not made by the authors but by TCRdb's processing. Counted in this sample were some 800,000 distinct CDR3 sequences; 46% of them appeared once. Of the sample, 4% to 5% is held by the ten largest clones.

Cut back by 5 bases and 3 bases, the V and J ends lie 17 bases apart. There are 15 amino acids in the CDR3, from cysteine to phenylalanine inclusive. Here the CDR3 DNA is all that survives: 45 bases in frame from base 1. Overall study results and their limits: Several TRBV segments, including TRBV5-6, TRBV5-1 and TRBV20-1, were significantly more frequent in patients than controls. Strong co-clustering of samples prepared in the same batch was shown by direct clustering with F measure, prompting a batch-effect correction. The control group was slightly older than the multiple sclerosis patient group. Normalized Chao1 diversity was significantly lower in multiple sclerosis patients than controls, suggesting substantial peripheral T-cell clonal expansion.

This TCR derives from a girl aged 10 to 17 with multiple sclerosis. Sequencing used blood. Rearrangement joined TRBV12-3 or TRBV12-4 to TRBJ2-7; the D region is possibly TRBD1 or TRBD2, each matching across 5 bases. This receptor has the CDR3 CASSPEGWESYEQYF. The DNA sequence is as follows: TGTGCCAGCAGTCCAGAGGGGTGGGAGAGCTACGAGCAGTACTTC.